The rows below give T cell receptor beta chains drawn from one sample of a study of T cell responses to AZD1222 COVID-19 vaccine. Measured with immunoSEQ multiplex PCR; TCRdb has only the in-frame clones, and not every one. The sample has 95,000 to 110,000 clones, 90% seen once. Material: peripheral blood, obtained on day 0 of AZD1222 vaccination. The receptor source for this set is an adult in good health. The CDR3 runs from the conserved cysteine through the conserved F or W. A D gene is named only where the DNA matches it firmly.

V gene: TRBV4-3; D gene: NA; J gene: TRBJ1-6; CDR3 DNA: TGCGCCAGCAGCCGCACCAGGGAGTATAATTCACCCCTCCACTTT; CDR3 protein: CASSRTREYNSPLHF
V gene: TRBV14; D gene: TRBD1; J gene: TRBJ1-2; CDR3 DNA: TGTGCCAGCAGCCGCCCCGGGACAGGGGGTGGCTACACCTTC; CDR3 protein: CASSRPGTGGGYTF
V gene: TRBV5-1; D gene: TRBD1; J gene: TRBJ1-2; CDR3 DNA: TGCGCCAGCAGCTTGGAGGGACAGGGGGACGGCTACACCTTC; CDR3 protein: CASSLEGQGDGYTF
V gene: TRBV2; D gene: NA; J gene: TRBJ1-4; CDR3 DNA: TGTGCCAGCGGCGGGCAGCCGAGTTCAACTAATGAAAAACTGTTTTTT; CDR3 protein: CASGGQPSSTNEKLFF
V gene: TRBV12-3/TRBV12-4; D gene: NA; J gene: TRBJ2-5; CDR3 DNA: TGTGCCAGCAGTTTAGCGGGGGGGACCCAGTACTTC; CDR3 protein: CASSLAGGTQYF
V gene: TRBV6-5; D gene: NA; J gene: TRBJ1-3; CDR3 DNA: TGTGCCAGCACCCCTAATCAGAGCTCTGGAAACACCATATATTTT; CDR3 protein: CASTPNQSSGNTIYF
V gene: TRBV27; D gene: NA; J gene: TRBJ1-1; CDR3 DNA: TGTGCCAGCAGCCGTGCGGGGGTCGACACTGAAGCTTTCTTT; CDR3 protein: CASSRAGVDTEAFF
V gene: TRBV5-4; D gene: TRBD1; J gene: TRBJ1-1; CDR3 DNA: TGTGCCAGCAGCGCCGGACAGGGGGCGCGGGGCACTGAAGCTTTCTTT; CDR3 protein: CASSAGQGARGTEAFF
V gene: TRBV6-4; D gene: TRBD1; J gene: TRBJ1-1; CDR3 DNA: TGTGCCAGCAGGGTGACAGGGGCCTCGGACACTGAAGCTTTCTTT; CDR3 protein: CASRVTGASDTEAFF
V gene: TRBV2; D gene: NA; J gene: TRBJ1-4; CDR3 DNA: TGTGCCAGCAATCTGAATTCAGGGATTAATGAAAAACTGTTTTTT; CDR3 protein: CASNLNSGINEKLFF